The 9 T cell receptor beta chains below all came from one sample that was sequenced in a study of control samples from healthy donors and cancer patients. Assay: immunoSEQ multiplex PCR; the TCRdb copy retains only in-frame clones and omits some. The sample consists of approximately 190,000 clones, over 80% of them appearing once. Sequencing was performed on blood. The receptors were gathered from a man in his thirties or forties in good health.

The genes are TRBV4-2 and TRBJ2-1; 9 bases are shared with TRBD2. V lost 6 bases to trimming and J lost 0 bases; unmatched junction nucleotides: 9. Germline V gene data show CDR1 as LGHNA and CDR2 as YNFKEQ. The CDR3 length is 17 residues. The CDR3 sequence: CASRPQQTSGSYNEQFF. The CDR3 DNA follows: TGTGCCAGCAGACCGCAACAGACTAGCGGCTCCTACAATGAGCAGTTCTTC.

This clone was seen more than once but under ten times. The chain is built from TRBV7-9 and TRBJ1-2; D is unresolved. V lost 4 bases, J lost 8 bases, and 20 bases lay in between. This CDR3 contains 15 residues. The germline CDR1 and CDR2 sequences are SEHNR and FQNEAQ (reference sequence). The CDR3 loop reads CASSSGREATPGYTF. The CDR3 DNA reads TGTGCCAGCAGCTCCGGACGGGAGGCCACGCCGGGCTACACCTTC.

The table lists this clone with a count of one. The chain links TRBV19 to TRBJ2-3; tentative D call: TRBD2 (7 bases). The CDR3 has 13 residues. CDR1 and CDR2 from the germline V gene are LNHDA and SQIVND (reference sequence). V was shortened by 8 bases and J by 7 bases, with 16 bases between the two germline ends. The CDR3 region has the DNA TGTGCCAGTCGGGGGGCCGATCGGCATACGCAGTATTTT. This gives the protein CASRGADRHTQYF. Supplemented by reference TRBV19 and TRBJ2-3, the full variable domain reads DGGITQSPKYLFRKEGQNVTLSCEQNLNHDAMYWYRQDPGQGLRLIYYSQIVNDFQKGDIAEGYSVSREKKESFPLTVTSAQKNPTAFYLCASRGADRHTQYFGPGTRLTVL.

This chain connects TRBV10-3 to TRBJ2-3; TRBD1 might be the D (5 bases). This CDR3 contains 15 residues. Germline V gives CDR1 ENHRY, CDR2 SYGVKD. The germline V and J ends were trimmed by 3 bases and 3 bases, with 13 bases remaining between them. CDR3 DNA: TGTGCCATCAGTGAAGGGGCGCTCGGGACAGATACGCAGTATTTT. Translated: CAISEGALGTDTQYF.

A word on this clone: Other DNA sequences in the sample encode the same CDR3. The chain carries TRBV11-2 and TRBJ2-7; no definite D call. CDR1 and CDR2 (germline): SGHAT, FQNNGV. Trimming cost V 5 bases and J 2 bases, with 4 bases left between them. The CDR3 has 11 residues. CDR3 in amino acids: CASSPAYEQYF. The CDR3 bases are TGTGCCAGCAGCCCGGCCTACGAGCAGTACTTC.

As regards this clone: Just one base apart from a much larger clone, this may be a read error. DNA for the CDR3: TGTGCCAGCAGGGACTCCTACGAGCAGTACTTC. This codes for CASRDSYEQYF. The V and J genes are TRBV6-6 and TRBJ2-7; no definite D call. Deletions cut 6 bases from V and 0 bases from J, with 3 bases between. CDR3 length: 11 amino acids. Germline lookup yields CDR1 MNHNY and CDR2 SVGAGI (reference sequence).

Here the CDR3 DNA reads TGTGCCAGCAGCTTAGCGGCAGGCCCGAGCACCGGGGAGCTGTTTTTT. Its protein is CASSLAAGPSTGELFF. This sequence joins TRBV7-9 and TRBJ2-2, with D uncertain. V was trimmed by 0 bases and J by 4 bases, leaving 12 bases between them. Germline V gene sequence: CDR1 SEHNR, CDR2 FQNEAQ (reference sequence). The CDR3 consists of 16 residues.

The chain joins TRBV4-1 to TRBJ1-5, with TRBD1 matching 10 bases. Germline V gives CDR1 MGHRA, CDR2 YSYEKL. With V trimmed by 3 bases and J by 2 bases, 10 bases remained unmatched. This CDR3 has 18 residues. CDR3 amino acids: CASSHSETGGWGNQPQHF. The CDR3 DNA follows: TGCGCCAGCAGCCATTCTGAGACAGGGGGCTGGGGCAATCAGCCCCAGCATTTT.

V usage is TRBV6-2 or TRBV6-3 and J usage is TRBJ1-5; D is possibly TRBD1 (5 bases). The V end lost 2 bases, the J end lost 3 bases, and 11 bases lay between the germline ends. The CDR3 loop spans 15 amino acids. From germline, CDR1 is MNHEY and CDR2 SVGEGT. Here the CDR3 reads CASSYAGVANQPQHF. CDR3 nucleotides: TGTGCCAGCAGTTACGCGGGGGTGGCCAATCAGCCCCAGCATTTT.